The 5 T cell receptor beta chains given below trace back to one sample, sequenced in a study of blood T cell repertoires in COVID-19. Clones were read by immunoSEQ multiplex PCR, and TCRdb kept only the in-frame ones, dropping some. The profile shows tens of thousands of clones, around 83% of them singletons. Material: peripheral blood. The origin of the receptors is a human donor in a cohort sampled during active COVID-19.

The CDR3 DNA follows: TGTGCCACCACCCAGGGCGGGAACACTGAAGCTTTCTTT. Translating it yields CATTQGGNTEAFF. The chain carries TRBV6-5 and TRBJ1-1; possible D gene TRBD1, 5 bases. Germline-derived CDR1 and CDR2 are MNHEY and SVGAGI. V lost 10 bases to trimming and J lost 1 base, with 13 bases between them. The CDR3 is 13 amino acids.

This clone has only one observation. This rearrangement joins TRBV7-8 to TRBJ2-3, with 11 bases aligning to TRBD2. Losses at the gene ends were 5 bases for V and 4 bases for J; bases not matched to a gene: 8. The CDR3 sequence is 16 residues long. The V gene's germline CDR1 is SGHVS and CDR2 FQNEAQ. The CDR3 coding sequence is TGTGCCAGCAGCCTCGAGCTAGCGGGGGGCCCAGATACGCAGTATTTT. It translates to CASSLELAGGPDTQYF.

The DNA for the CDR3 is TGTGCCACCAGTGATTGGACTAGCGGGAGTGACACCGGGGAGCTGTTTTTT. Translation: CATSDWTSGSDTGELFF. V usage is TRBV24-1 and J usage is TRBJ2-2; TRBD2 aligns across 13 bases. CDR1 and CDR2 from the germline V gene are KGHDR and SFDVKD. V gave up 2 bases and J gave up 3 bases; unmatched junction bases: 2. This CDR3 spans 17 amino acids.

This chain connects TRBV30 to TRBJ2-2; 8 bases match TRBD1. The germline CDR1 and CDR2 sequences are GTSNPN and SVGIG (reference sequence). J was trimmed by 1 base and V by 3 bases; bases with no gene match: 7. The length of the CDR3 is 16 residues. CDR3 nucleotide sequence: TGTGCCTGGAGAGTAGGCGGGACAGGGAACACCGGGGAGCTGTTTTTT. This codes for CAWRVGGTGNTGELFF.

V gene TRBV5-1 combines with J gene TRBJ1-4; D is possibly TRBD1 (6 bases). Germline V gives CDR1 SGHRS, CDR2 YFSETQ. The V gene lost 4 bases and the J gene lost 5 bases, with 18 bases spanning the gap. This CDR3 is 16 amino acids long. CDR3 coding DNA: TGCGCCAGCAGCCCGGGAGGGGGGGGCTTCAATGAAAAACTGTTTTTT. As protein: CASSPGGGGFNEKLFF.